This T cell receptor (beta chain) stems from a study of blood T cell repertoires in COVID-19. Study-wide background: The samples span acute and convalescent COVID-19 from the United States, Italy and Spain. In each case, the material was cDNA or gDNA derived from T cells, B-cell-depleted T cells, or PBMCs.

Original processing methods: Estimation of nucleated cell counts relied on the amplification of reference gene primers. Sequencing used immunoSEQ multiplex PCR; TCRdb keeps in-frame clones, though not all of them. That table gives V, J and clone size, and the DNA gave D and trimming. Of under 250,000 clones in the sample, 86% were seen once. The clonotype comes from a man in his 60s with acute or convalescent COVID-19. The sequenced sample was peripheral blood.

CDR3 nucleotides: TGCGCCAGCAGCCTAAGAGAGATAAGCGGGAGCTACTCTAGCACAGATACGCAGTATTTT. This sequence encodes CASSLREISGSYSSTDTQYF. This chain links TRBV4-1 with TRBJ2-3; TRBD2 matches 8 bases. The CDR3 runs to 20 residues. V dropped 4 bases and J dropped 0; count of bases not matched to a gene: 18. Per the germline V gene, CDR1 is MGHRA and CDR2 is YSYEKL.